A selection of T cell receptor beta chains follows, all from one sample in a study of metastatic and nonmetastatic thyroid tumors. TCRdb re-clonotyped the PCR reads via MiXCR. Of thousands of clones in the sample, 33% are singletons; the top ten hold 20% to 25%. The specimen sequenced was adjacent normal tissue. These receptors originate from a female donor with papillary thyroid cancer or a benign thyroid nodule (not recorded which). Some clones in this sample may be carry-over from other donors' samples. Each CDR3 is given with its conserved first and last residue.

J: TRBJ2-2
V: TRBV6-1
CDR3: CAIFRGGTGGLFF

J: TRBJ1-2
V: TRBV28
CDR3: CASSPGTWTGNYGYTF

J: TRBJ2-7
V: TRBV28
CDR3: CASSLQRYEQYF

J: TRBJ1-5
V: TRBV7-2
CDR3: CASSSGQGLLTQHF

J: TRBJ2-7
V: TRBV6-6
CDR3: CASSYSGGIYEQYF

J: TRBJ2-2
V: TRBV12-3/TRBV12-4
CDR3: CASSLGTANTGELFF

J: TRBJ2-7
V: TRBV5-4
CDR3: CASSLGGIGATSNF

J: TRBJ2-7
V: TRBV30
CDR3: CAWSSVGTYEQYF

J: TRBJ1-2
V: TRBV5-6
CDR3: CASSSLDTVYGYTF

J: TRBJ2-7
V: TRBV6-2/TRBV6-3
CDR3: CASSIQPPAQLTYEQYF

J: TRBJ2-2
V: TRBV11-1
CDR3: CASSLLSSGNTGELFF

J: TRBJ1-6
V: TRBV6-5
CDR3: CASSYSGRVGDSPLHF

J: TRBJ2-7
V: TRBV27
CDR3: CASKLSPGLANEQYF

J: TRBJ2-7
V: TRBV19
CDR3: CASSLGYGAAHEQYF

J: TRBJ1-1
V: TRBV2
CDR3: CASRDGTPLPNTEAFF

J: TRBJ2-1
V: TRBV10-3
CDR3: CAISEPRNEQFF

J: TRBJ2-1
V: TRBV7-8
CDR3: CAISPGAAYNEQFF

J: TRBJ1-2
V: TRBV6-5
CDR3: CASSYGGNYGYTF

J: TRBJ2-2
V: TRBV12-3/TRBV12-4
CDR3: CASSLTGLGVGTPDTGELFF

J: TRBJ2-7
V: TRBV2
CDR3: CASSDEASGVPPTYEQYF

J: TRBJ2-5
V: TRBV15
CDR3: CATSTWGETQYF

J: TRBJ2-7
V: TRBV7-8
CDR3: CASMLSYEQYF

J: TRBJ2-1
V: TRBV5-1
CDR3: CASSFAGVDEQFF

J: TRBJ2-1
V: TRBV6-2/TRBV6-3
CDR3: CASTAMGNEQFF

J: TRBJ2-7
V: TRBV11-2
CDR3: CASSLVYEQYF

J: TRBJ2-1
V: TRBV4-1
CDR3: CASSPFLAGVDNEQFF

J: TRBJ2-3
V: TRBV6-2/TRBV6-3
CDR3: CASSYPTDTQYF

J: TRBJ1-2
V: TRBV7-3
CDR3: CASSRDRGIGYTF

J: TRBJ1-3
V: TRBV2
CDR3: CASSGDSWNTIYF

J: TRBJ2-7
V: TRBV27
CDR3: CASSLRVPNYEQYF

J: TRBJ2-7
V: TRBV27
CDR3: CASSPVGGTEQYF

J: TRBJ1-2
V: TRBV19
CDR3: CASSIKQDYGYTF

J: TRBJ2-7
V: TRBV20-1
CDR3: CSARAPTETYEQYF

J: TRBJ1-1
V: TRBV7-2
CDR3: CASRFTLMNTEAFF

J: TRBJ1-2
V: TRBV12-3/TRBV12-4
CDR3: CASRMGRNNYGYTF

J: TRBJ2-2
V: TRBV28
CDR3: CASSLMGTENTGELFF

J: TRBJ1-5
V: TRBV7-2
CDR3: CASSFRQGPNQPQHF

J: TRBJ2-7
V: TRBV7-2
CDR3: CASSLAFNQGEQYF

J: TRBJ1-5
V: TRBV28
CDR3: CASSLYRNSNQPQHF

J: TRBJ2-2
V: TRBV11-2
CDR3: CASPLSPAGNTGELFF

J: TRBJ1-6
V: TRBV18
CDR3: CASSPDRNSPLHF

J: TRBJ1-3
V: TRBV20-1
CDR3: CSARPRGPVSGNTIYF

J: TRBJ2-7
V: TRBV11-1
CDR3: CASSVGQGGETPFSYEQYF

J: TRBJ1-6
V: TRBV4-2
CDR3: CASSQDRPSPLHF

J: TRBJ1-2
V: TRBV6-5
CDR3: CASSYSTGLGYGYTF

J: TRBJ2-7
V: TRBV20-1
CDR3: CSVLRPGQGGSYEQYF

J: TRBJ2-1
V: TRBV6-6
CDR3: CASSYSEELSYNEQFF

J: TRBJ2-7
V: TRBV27
CDR3: CASSSSLAGASYEQYF

J: TRBJ2-7
V: TRBV7-9
CDR3: CASSLGSGEQYF

J: TRBJ2-7
V: TRBV28
CDR3: CASRSGGPIRYLYEQYF

J: TRBJ1-1
V: TRBV7-9
CDR3: CASSPRQGRETEAFF

J: TRBJ1-1
V: TRBV7-6
CDR3: CASSLRAGSNTEAFF

J: TRBJ2-7
V: TRBV5-1
CDR3: CASSLEAGSYEQYF

J: TRBJ2-5
V: TRBV3-1
CDR3: CASSQVLAGGPIDF

J: TRBJ2-1
V: TRBV2
CDR3: CASSRNEQFF

J: TRBJ2-7
V: TRBV7-2
CDR3: CASSFGGSGSYEQYF

J: TRBJ1-6
V: TRBV20-1
CDR3: CSARSRESYNSPLHF

J: TRBJ1-2
V: TRBV5-1
CDR3: CASSFQESGYTF